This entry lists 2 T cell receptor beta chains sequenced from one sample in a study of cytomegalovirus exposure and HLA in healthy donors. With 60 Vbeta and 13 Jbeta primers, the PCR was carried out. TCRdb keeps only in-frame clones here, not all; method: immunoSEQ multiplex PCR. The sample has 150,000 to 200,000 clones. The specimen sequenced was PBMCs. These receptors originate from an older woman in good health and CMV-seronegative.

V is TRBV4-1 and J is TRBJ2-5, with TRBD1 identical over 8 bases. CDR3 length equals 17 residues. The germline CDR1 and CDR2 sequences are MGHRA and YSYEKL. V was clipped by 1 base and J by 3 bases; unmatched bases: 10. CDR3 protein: CASSQVPGQGPKETQYF. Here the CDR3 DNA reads TGCGCCAGCAGCCAAGTCCCAGGACAGGGCCCTAAAGAGACCCAGTACTTC.

CDR3 nucleotide sequence: TGTGCCAGCAGTTTTAGGGGCGTCGACGAGCAGTACTTC. Encoded protein: CASSFRGVDEQYF. This chain joins TRBV27 and TRBJ2-7, with TRBD1 as a possible D gene (5 bases). Trimming removed 3 bases from V and 5 bases from J, with 11 bases in between. This CDR3 spans 13 amino acids. Per the germline V gene, CDR1 is MNHEY and CDR2 is SMNVEV (reference sequence).